The sequence of this T cell receptor beta chain was determined in a study of cytomegalovirus exposure and HLA in healthy donors. The study's findings and limits: In most subjects, TCR beta sequences reportedly gave accurate predictions of HLA-A and HLA-B alleles.

Germline V gene sequence: CDR1 MDHEN, CDR2 SYDVKM. With V trimmed by 4 bases and J by 6 bases, 6 bases remained unmatched. The CDR3 runs 15 residues. Primers included in the PCR were 60 Vbeta and 13 Jbeta primers. TCRdb's table, derived via immunoSEQ multiplex PCR, lists solely in-frame clones and lacks some. This repertoire shows 200,000 to 250,000 clones, approximately 70% found once; its top ten account for 1.5% to 2%. In the case of this clone: Its antigen remains unidentified.

Source material: PBMCs. The clonotype was recovered from a woman aged 30 to 39 in good health and CMV-seronegative. The chain carries TRBV28 and TRBJ1-5, with 10 bases lining up with TRBD1. The CDR3 coding sequence is TGTGCCAGCAGTTCCGGGACAGGGGTGGGTCAGCCCCAGCATTTT. Its protein is CASSSGTGVGQPQHF.